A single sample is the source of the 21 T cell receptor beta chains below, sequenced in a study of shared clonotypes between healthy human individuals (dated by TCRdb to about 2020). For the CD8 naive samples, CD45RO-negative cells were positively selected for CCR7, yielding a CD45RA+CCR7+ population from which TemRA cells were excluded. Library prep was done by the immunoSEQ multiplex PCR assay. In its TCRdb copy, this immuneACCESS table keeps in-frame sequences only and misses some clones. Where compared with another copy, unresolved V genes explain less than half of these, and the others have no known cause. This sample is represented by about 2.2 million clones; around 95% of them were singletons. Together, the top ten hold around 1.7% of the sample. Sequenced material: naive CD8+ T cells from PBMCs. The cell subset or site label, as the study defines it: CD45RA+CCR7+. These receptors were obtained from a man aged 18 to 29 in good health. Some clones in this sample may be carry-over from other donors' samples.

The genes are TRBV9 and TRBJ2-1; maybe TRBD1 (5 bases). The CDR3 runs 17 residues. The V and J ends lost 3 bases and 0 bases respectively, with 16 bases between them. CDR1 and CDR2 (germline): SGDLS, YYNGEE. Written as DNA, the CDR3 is TGTGCCAGCAGCGCGCCATCCAGGGCTATCTCCTACAATGAGCAGTTCTTC. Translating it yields CASSAPSRAISYNEQFF.

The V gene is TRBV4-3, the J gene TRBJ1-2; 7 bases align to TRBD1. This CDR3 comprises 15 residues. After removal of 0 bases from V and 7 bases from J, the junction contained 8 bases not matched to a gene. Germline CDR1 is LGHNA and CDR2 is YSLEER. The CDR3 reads CASSQDLGGWGGYTF. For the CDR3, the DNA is TGCGCCAGCAGCCAAGATTTAGGGGGCTGGGGTGGCTACACCTTC.

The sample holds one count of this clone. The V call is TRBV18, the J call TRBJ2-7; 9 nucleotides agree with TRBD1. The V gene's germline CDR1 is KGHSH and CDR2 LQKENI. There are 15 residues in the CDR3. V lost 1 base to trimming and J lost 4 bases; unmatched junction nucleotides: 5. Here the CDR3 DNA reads TGTGCCAGCTCACCACGTGGGACAGGGACTTACGAGCAGTACTTC. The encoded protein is CASSPRGTGTYEQYF.

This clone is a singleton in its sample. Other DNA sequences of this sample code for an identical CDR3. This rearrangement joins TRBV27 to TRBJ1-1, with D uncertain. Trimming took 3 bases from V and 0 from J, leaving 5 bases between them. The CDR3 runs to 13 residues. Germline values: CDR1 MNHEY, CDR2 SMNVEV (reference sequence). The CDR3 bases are TGTGCCAGCAGTTTTTCCGTGAACACTGAAGCTTTCTTT. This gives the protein CASSFSVNTEAFF.

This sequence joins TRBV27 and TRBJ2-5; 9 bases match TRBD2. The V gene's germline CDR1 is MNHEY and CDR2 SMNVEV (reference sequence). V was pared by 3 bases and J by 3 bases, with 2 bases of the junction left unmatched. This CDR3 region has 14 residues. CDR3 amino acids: CASSLTSGEETQYF. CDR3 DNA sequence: TGTGCCAGCAGTTTGACTAGCGGAGAAGAGACCCAGTACTTC.

The CDR3 is CASSLGTGQETQYF. Here the CDR3 DNA reads TGTGCCAGCAGCTTGGGGACAGGGCAAGAGACCCAGTACTTC. The rearrangement links TRBV7-8 to TRBJ2-5, with 9 bases aligning to TRBD1. Trimming cost V 3 bases and J 2 bases; bases outside gene matches: 1. Germline lookup yields CDR1 SGHVS and CDR2 FQNEAQ. CDR3 length: 14 residues.

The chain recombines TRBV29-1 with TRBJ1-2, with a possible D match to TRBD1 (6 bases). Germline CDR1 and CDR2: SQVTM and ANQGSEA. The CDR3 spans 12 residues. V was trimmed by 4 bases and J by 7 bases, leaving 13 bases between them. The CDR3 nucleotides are TGCAGCGTTGTTAGGGGGGCGCCTGGCTACACCTTC. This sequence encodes CSVVRGAPGYTF.

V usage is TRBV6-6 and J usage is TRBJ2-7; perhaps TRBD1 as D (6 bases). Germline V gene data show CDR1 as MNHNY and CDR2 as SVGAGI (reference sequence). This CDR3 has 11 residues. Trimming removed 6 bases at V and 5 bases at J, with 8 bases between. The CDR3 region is CASSPGDEQYF. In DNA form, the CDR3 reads TGTGCCAGCAGCCCAGGGGACGAGCAGTACTTC.

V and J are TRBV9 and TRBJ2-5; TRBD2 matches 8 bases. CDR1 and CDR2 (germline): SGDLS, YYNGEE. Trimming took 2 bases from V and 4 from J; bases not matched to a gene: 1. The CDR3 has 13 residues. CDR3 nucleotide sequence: TGTGCCAGCAGCGTCGGGAGGGCAGAGACCCAGTACTTC. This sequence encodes CASSVGRAETQYF.

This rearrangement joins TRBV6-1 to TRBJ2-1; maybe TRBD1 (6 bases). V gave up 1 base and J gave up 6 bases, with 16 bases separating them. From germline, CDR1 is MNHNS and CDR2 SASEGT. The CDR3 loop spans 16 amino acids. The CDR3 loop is CASSEERQGYGNEQFF. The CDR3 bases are TGTGCCAGCAGTGAAGAGAGGCAGGGGTATGGCAATGAGCAGTTCTTC.

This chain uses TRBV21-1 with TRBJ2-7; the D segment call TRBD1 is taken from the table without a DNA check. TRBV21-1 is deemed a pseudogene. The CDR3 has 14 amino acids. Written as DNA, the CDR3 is TGTGCCAGCACCTTCGGACAGGGCCGGGACGAGCAGTACTTC. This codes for CASTFGQGRDEQYF.

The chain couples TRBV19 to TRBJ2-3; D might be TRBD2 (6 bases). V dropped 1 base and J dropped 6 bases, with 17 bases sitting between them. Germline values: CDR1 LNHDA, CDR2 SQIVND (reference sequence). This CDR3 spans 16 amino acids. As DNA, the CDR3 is TGTGCCAGTAGTATAGGAGGGGACTGGGTCCGTGATACGCAGTATTTT. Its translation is CASSIGGDWVRDTQYF.

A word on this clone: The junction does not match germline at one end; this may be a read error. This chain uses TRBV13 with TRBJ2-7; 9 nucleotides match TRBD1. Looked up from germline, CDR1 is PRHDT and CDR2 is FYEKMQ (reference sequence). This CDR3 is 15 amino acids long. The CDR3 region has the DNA TGTGCCAGCAGCCTCGGGACAGGGCCCTCCCACGAGCAGTACTTC. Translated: CASSLGTGPSHEQYF.

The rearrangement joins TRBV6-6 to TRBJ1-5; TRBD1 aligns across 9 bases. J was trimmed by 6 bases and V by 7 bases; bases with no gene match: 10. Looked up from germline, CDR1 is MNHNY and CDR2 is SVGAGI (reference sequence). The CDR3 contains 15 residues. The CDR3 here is CASTRDREPFQPQHF. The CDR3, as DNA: TGTGCCAGCACCCGGGACAGGGAGCCCTTTCAGCCCCAGCATTTT.

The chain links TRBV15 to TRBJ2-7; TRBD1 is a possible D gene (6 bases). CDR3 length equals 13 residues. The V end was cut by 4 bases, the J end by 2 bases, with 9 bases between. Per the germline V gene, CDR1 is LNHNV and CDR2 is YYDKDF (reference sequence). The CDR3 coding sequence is TGTGCCACCAGCAAAAACAGGGCCTACGAGCAGTACTTC. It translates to CATSKNRAYEQYF.

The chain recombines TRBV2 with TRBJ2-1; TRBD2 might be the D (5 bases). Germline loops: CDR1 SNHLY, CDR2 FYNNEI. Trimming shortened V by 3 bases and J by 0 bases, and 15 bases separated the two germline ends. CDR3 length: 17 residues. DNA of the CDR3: TGTGCCAGCAGTGATTTAGCGATTTCAAGCTCCTACAATGAGCAGTTCTTC. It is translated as CASSDLAISSSYNEQFF.

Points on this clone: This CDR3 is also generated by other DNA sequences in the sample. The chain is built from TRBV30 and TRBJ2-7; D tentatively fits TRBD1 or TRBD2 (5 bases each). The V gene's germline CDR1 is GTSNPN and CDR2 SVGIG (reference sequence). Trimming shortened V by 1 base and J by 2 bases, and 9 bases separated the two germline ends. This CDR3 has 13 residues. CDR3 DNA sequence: TGTGCCTGGAGTGGGGGGATCGCCTACGAGCAGTACTTC. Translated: CAWSGGIAYEQYF.

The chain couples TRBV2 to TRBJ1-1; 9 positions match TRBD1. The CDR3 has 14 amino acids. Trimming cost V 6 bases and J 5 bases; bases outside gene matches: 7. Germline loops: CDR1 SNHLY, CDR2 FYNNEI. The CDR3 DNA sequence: TGTGCCAGCAGGGACAGGGGAGGGGGGACTGAAGCTTTCTTT. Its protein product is CASRDRGGGTEAFF.

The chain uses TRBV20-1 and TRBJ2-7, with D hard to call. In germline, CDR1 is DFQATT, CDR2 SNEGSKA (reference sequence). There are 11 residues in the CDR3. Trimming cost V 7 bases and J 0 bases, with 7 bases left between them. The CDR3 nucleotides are TGCAGTGTACCGATCTCCTACGAGCAGTACTTC. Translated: CSVPISYEQYF.

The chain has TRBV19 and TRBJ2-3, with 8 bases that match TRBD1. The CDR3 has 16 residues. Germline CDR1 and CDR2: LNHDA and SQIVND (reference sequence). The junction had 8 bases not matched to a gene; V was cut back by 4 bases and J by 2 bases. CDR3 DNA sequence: TGTGCCAGTAGTACCTTTGGACAGGGACTCACAGATACGCAGTATTTT. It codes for CASSTFGQGLTDTQYF.

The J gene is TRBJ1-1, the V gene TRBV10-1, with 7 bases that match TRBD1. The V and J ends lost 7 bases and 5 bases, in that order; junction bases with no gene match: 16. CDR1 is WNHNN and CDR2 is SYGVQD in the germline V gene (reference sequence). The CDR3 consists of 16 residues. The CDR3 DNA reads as TGCGCCAGCATTTCAACACCCAGGGGGGGGTCGACTGAAGCTTTCTTT. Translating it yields CASISTPRGGSTEAFF.